This T cell receptor (beta chain) was captured by sequencing in a study of T cells after posttransplantation cyclophosphamide. Comment on this clone: Its antigen is currently unknown.

Assay used: immunoSEQ multiplex PCR; TCRdb lists only in-frame clones, some missing. The table includes 12,000 or so clones, 80% to 90% detected once. Busulfan-fludarabine conditioning, marrow transplant, and cyclophosphamide on days +3 and +4 were administered. Trimming at V came to 5 bases and at J to 6 bases, leaving 7 bases not matched to a gene. The CDR3 loop spans 15 amino acids. The germline gives CDR1 SEHNR, CDR2 FQNEAQ (reference sequence). Whole-study results and caveats: TRB clonality was highly associated with recipient CMV seropositivity and reactivation.

The receptor's source is a female patient aged 50-60 years who received an allogeneic stem cell transplant from a related donor, was CMV-positive, and had no GVHD. A share of the T cells may be of graft donor origin. The sequenced sample was PBMCs, obtained after allogeneic stem cell transplant with posttransplant cyclophosphamide. V usage is TRBV7-9 and J usage is TRBJ2-4; TRBD2 agrees at 10 bases. CDR3 in amino acids: CASSRISGGPNIQYF. The CDR3 DNA follows: TGTGCCAGCAGCCGGATTAGCGGGGGGCCAAACATTCAGTACTTC.